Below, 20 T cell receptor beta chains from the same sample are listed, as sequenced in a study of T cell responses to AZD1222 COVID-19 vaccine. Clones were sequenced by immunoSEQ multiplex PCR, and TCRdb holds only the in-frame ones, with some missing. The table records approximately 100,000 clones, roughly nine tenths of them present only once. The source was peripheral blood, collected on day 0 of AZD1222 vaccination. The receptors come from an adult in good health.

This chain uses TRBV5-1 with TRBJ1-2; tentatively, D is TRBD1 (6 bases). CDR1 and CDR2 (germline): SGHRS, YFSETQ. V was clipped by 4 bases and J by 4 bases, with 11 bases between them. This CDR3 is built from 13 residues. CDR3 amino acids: CASSLGQLYGYTF. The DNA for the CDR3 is TGCGCCAGCAGCCTTGGACAGCTCTATGGCTACACCTTC. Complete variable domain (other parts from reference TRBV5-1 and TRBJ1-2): KAGVTQTPRYLIKTRGQQVTLSCSPISGHRSVSWYQQTPGQGLQFLFEYFSETQRNKGNFPGRFSGRQFSNSRSEMNVSTLELGDSALYLCASSLGQLYGYTFGSGTRLTVV.

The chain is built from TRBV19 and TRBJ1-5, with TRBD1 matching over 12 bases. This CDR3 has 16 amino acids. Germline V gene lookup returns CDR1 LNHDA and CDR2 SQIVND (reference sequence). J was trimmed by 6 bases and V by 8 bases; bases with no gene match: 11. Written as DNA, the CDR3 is TGTGCCAGTCTGCACCCGGGACAGGGGGCAAGTCAGCCCCAGCATTTT. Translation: CASLHPGQGASQPQHF. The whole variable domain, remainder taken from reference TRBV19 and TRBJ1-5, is DGGITQSPKYLFRKEGQNVTLSCEQNLNHDAMYWYRQDPGQGLRLIYYSQIVNDFQKGDIAEGYSVSREKKESFPLTVTSAQKNPTAFYLCASLHPGQGASQPQHFGDGTRLSIL.

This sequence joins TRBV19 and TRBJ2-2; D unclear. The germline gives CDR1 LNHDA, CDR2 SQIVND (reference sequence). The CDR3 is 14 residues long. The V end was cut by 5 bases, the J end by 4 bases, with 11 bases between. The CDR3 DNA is TGTGCCAGTAGTGTTTGGGGTTCCACCGGGGAGCTGTTTTTT. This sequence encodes CASSVWGSTGELFF.

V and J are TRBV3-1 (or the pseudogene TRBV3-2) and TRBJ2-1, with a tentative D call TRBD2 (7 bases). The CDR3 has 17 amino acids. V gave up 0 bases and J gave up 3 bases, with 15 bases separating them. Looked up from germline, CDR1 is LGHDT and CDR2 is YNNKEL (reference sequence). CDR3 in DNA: TGTGCCAGCAGCCAAGATCTACGCGGGGGCTACTACAATGAGCAGTTCTTC. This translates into CASSQDLRGGYYNEQFF.

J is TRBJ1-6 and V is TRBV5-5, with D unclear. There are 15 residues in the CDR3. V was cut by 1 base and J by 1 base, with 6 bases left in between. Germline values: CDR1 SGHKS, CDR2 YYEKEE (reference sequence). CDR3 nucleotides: TGTGCCAGCAGCTTGTTAGTATCCTATAATTCACCCCTCCACTTT. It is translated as CASSLLVSYNSPLHF. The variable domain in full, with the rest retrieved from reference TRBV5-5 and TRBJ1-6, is DAGVTQSPTHLIKTRGQQVTLRCSPISGHKSVSWYQQVLGQGPQFIFQYYEKEERGRGNFPDRFSARQFPNYSSELNVNALLLGDSALYLCASSLLVSYNSPLHFGNGTRLTVT.

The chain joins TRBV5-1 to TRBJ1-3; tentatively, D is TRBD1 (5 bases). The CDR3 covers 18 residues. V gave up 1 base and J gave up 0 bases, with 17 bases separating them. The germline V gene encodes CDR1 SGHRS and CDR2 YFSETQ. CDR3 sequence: CASSLSLVTGGSGNTIYF. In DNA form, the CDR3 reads TGCGCCAGCAGCTTGTCGCTCGTAACAGGTGGCTCTGGAAACACCATATATTTT.

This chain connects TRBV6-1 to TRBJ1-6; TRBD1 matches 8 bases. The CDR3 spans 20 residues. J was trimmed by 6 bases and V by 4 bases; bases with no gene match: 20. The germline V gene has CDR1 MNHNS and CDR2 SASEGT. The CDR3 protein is CASSALRTGRPSGSNSPLHF. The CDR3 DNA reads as TGTGCCAGCAGTGCTTTACGGACAGGGCGTCCGTCGGGGAGTAATTCACCCCTCCACTTT.

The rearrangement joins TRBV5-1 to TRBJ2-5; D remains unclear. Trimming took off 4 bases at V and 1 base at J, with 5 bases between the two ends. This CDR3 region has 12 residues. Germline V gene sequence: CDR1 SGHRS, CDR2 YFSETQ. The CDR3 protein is CASSPSQETQYF. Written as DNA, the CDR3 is TGCGCCAGCAGCCCTTCCCAAGAGACCCAGTACTTC.

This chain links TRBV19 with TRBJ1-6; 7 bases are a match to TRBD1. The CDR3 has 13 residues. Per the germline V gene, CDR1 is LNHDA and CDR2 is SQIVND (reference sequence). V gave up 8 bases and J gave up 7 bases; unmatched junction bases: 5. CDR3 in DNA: TGTGCCAGTTCCGGGACAGAGAATTCACCCCTCCACTTT. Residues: CASSGTENSPLHF.

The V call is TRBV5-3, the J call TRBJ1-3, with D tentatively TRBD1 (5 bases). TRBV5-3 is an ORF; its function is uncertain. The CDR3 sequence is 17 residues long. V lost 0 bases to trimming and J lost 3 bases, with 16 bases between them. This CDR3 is CARSLGQGGVYGNTIYF. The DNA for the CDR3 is TGTGCCAGAAGCTTGGGGCAGGGAGGGGTGTATGGAAACACCATATATTTT.

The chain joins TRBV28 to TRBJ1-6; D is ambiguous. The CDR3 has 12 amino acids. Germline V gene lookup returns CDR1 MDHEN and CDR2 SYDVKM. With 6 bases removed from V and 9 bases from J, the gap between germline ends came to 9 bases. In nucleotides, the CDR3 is TGTGCCAGCAGGGTCTGGGGTTCACCCCTCCACTTT. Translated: CASRVWGSPLHF. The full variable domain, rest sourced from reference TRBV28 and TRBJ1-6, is DVKVTQSSRYLVKRTGEKVFLECVQDMDHENMFWYRQDPGLGLRLIYFSYDVKMKEKGDIPEGYSVSREKKERFSLILESASTNQTSMYLCASRVWGSPLHFGNGTRLTVT.

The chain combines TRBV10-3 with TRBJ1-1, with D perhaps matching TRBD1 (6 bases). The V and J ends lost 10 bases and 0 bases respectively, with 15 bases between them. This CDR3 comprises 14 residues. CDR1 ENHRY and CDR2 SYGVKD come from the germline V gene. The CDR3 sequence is CATRSGDLNTEAFF. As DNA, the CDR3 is TGTGCCACCCGTTCAGGGGATCTGAACACTGAAGCTTTCTTT.

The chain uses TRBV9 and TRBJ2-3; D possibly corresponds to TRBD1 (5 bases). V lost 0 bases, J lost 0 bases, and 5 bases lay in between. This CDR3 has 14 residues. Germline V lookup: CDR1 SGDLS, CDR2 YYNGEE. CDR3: CASSVDRSTDTQYF. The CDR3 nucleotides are TGTGCCAGCAGCGTAGACAGGAGCACAGATACGCAGTATTTT.

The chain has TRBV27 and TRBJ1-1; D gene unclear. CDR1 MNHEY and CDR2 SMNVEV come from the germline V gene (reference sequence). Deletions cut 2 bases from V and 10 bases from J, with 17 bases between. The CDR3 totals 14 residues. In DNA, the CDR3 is TGTGCCAGCAGTTTAAGGTACAAGAGTTTCGGAGCTTTCTTT. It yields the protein CASSLRYKSFGAFF.

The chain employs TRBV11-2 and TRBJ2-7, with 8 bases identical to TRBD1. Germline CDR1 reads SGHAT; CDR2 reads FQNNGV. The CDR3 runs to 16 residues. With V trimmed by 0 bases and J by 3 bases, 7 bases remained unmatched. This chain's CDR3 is CASSLDGQGGYYEQYF. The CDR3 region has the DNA TGTGCCAGCAGCTTAGACGGACAGGGTGGGTACTACGAGCAGTACTTC.

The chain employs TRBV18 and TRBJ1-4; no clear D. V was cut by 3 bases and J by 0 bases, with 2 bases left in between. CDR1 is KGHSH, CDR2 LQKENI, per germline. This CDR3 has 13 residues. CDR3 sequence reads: CASSPATNEKLFF. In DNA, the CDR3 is TGTGCCAGCTCACCGGCAACTAATGAAAAACTGTTTTTT.

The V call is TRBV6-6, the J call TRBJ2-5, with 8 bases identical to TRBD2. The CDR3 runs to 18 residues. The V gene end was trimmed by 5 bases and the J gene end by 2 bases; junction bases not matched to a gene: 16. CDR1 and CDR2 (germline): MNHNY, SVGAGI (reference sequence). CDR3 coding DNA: TGTGCCAGCAGTCCATCCCTTACTGGGGCGGGGGGACAAGAGACCCAGTACTTC. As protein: CASSPSLTGAGGQETQYF.

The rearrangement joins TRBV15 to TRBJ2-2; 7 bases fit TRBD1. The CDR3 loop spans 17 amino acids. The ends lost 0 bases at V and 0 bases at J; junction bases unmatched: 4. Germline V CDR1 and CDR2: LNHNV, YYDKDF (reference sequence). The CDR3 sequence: CATSREVGTANTGELFF. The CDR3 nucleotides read TGTGCCACCAGCAGAGAAGTGGGGACAGCGAACACCGGGGAGCTGTTTTTT.

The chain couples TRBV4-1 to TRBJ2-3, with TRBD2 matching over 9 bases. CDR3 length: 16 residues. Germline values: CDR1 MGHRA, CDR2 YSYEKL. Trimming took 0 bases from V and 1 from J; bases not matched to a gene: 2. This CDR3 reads CASSQDQRGGTDTQYF. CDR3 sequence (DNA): TGCGCCAGCAGCCAAGATCAGCGGGGGGGCACAGATACGCAGTATTTT.

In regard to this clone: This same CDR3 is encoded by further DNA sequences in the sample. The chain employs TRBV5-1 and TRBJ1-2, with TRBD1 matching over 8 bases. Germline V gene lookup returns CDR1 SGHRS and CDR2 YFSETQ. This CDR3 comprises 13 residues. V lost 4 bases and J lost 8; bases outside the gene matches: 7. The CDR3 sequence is CASSPTGGGGYTF. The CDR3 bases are TGCGCCAGCAGCCCCACAGGGGGAGGAGGCTACACCTTC.